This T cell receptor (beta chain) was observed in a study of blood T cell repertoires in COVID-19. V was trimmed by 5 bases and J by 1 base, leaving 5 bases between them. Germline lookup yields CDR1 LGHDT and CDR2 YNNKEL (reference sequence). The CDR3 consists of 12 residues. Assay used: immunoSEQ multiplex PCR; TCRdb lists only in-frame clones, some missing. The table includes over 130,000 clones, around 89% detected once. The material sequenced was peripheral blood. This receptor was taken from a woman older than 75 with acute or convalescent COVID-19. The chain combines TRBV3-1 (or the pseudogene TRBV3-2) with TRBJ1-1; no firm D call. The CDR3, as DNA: TGTGCCAGCAGCTACTCGAACACTGAAGCTTTCTTT. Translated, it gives CASSYSNTEAFF.